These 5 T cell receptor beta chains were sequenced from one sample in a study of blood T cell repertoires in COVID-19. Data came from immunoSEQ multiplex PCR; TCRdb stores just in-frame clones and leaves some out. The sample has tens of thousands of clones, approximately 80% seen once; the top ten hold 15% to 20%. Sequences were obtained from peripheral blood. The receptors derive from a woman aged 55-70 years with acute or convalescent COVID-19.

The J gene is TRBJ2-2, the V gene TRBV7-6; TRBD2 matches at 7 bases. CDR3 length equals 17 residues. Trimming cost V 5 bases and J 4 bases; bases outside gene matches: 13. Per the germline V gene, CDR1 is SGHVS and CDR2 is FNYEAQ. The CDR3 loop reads CASSLGKASGLTGELFF. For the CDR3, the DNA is TGTGCCAGCAGCCTAGGGAAGGCTAGCGGCCTCACCGGGGAGCTGTTTTTT.

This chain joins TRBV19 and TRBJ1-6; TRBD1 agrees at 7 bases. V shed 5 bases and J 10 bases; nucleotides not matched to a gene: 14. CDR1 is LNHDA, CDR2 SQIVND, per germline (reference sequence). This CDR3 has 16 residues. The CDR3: CASSQRTGQASSPLHF. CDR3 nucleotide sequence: TGTGCCAGTAGTCAAAGGACCGGACAGGCGTCCTCACCCCTCCACTTT.

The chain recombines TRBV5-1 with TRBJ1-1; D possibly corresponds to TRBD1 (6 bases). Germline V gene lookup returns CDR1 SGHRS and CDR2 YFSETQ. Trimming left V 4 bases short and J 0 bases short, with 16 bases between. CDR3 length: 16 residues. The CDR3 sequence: CASSTSPGQLNTEAFF. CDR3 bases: TGCGCCAGCAGCACTTCCCCGGGACAATTGAACACTGAAGCTTTCTTT.

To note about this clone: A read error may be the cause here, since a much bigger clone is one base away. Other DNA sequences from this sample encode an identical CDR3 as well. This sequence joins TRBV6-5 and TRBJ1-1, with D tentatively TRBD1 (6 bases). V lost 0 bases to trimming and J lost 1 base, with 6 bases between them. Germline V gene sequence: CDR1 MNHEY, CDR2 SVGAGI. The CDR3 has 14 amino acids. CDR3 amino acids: CASSYSTGNTEAFF. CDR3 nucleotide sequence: TGTGCCAGCAGTTACTCGACAGGGAACACTGAAGCTTTCTTT.

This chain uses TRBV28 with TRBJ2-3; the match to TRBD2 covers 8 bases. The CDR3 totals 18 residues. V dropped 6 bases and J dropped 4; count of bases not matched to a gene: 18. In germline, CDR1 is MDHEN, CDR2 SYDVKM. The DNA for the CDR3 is TGTGCCAGCAGCCTCGCCCGGGGGGGCAGGGCGGGCCCAGATACGCAGTATTTT. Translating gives CASSLARGGRAGPDTQYF.